These 14 T cell receptor beta chains were sequenced from one sample in a study of T cells expressing NK-cell markers. TCRdb re-called the 5' RACE reads; one entry per CDR3 protein, DNA not given. Across almost 450,000 distinct CDR3 sequences, the top ten clones capture approximately 6.8% of the sample. Sequencing input: blood T cells: a sorted CD56 or NKG2C T cell subset, CD4+ or CD8+ T cells, or bulk PBMC T cells (not recorded which). The receptors derive from a woman between 18 and 70 years old in good health.

The V and J genes are TRBV20-1 and TRBJ2-1; there is no DNA to check the TCRdb D call of TRBD1. The CDR3 contains 13 residues. CDR1 and CDR2 from the germline V gene are DFQATT and SNEGSKA (reference sequence). CDR3: CRASGPPGNEQFF.

This chain joins TRBV12-3 or TRBV12-4 and TRBJ2-1; absent DNA, TCRdb's TRBD1 call cannot be checked. The CDR3 runs to 14 residues. The chain's CDR3 is CASNPLGGYNEQFF.

This rearrangement joins TRBV20-1 to TRBJ2-2; lacking DNA, the TRBD1 call made by TCRdb goes unchecked. CDR1 is DFQATT, CDR2 SNEGSKA, per germline (reference sequence). The CDR3 is 13 residues long. CDR3: CSAGTGIPGELFF.

This chain connects TRBV3-1 to TRBJ2-2; TCRdb's D gene call, TRBD1, goes unchecked for lack of DNA. CDR1 and CDR2 from the germline V gene are LGHDT and YNNKEL (reference sequence). CDR3 length: 15 residues. CDR3 residues: CASSRVPTDTGELFF.

The rearrangement joins TRBV5-6 to TRBJ1-1; there is no DNA to check the TCRdb D call of TRBD1. This CDR3 comprises 15 residues. Germline loops: CDR1 SGHDT, CDR2 YYEEEE. The chain's CDR3 is CASTRTASGRTEAFF.

This chain joins TRBV18 and TRBJ2-5; TCRdb proposes TRBD1, but this gene call is untestable without DNA. This CDR3 is built from 13 residues. Germline values: CDR1 KGHSH, CDR2 LQKENI. The CDR3 sequence is CASSPQGEETQYF.

The genes are TRBV2 and TRBJ1-1; TCRdb returns TRBD1, unconfirmable since there is no DNA. Germline CDR1 is SNHLY and CDR2 is FYNNEI. The CDR3 loop spans 15 amino acids. The CDR3 sequence: CASSTTGAADTEAFF.

The rearrangement links TRBV30 to TRBJ1-6; as DNA is missing, the TRBD1 call by TCRdb cannot be tested. CDR3 length: 15 amino acids. The germline CDR1 and CDR2 sequences are GTSNPN and SVGIG (reference sequence). The chain's CDR3 is CAWTGDRGGNSPLHF.

The chain links TRBV28 to TRBJ2-7; TCRdb's D call of TRBD1 is untestable without DNA. Germline V lookup: CDR1 MDHEN, CDR2 SYDVKM. The CDR3 runs to 13 residues. The CDR3 sequence: CASGDRGRDEQYF.

The rearrangement joins TRBV13 to TRBJ1-2; TCRdb calls TRBD1, which cannot be checked without DNA. The CDR3 runs to 14 residues. The V gene's germline CDR1 is PRHDT and CDR2 FYEKMQ (reference sequence). The CDR3 spells CASSLPGGGWGYTF.

The chain joins TRBV20-1 to TRBJ2-1; TCRdb outputs TRBD2, but without DNA this stays unchecked. The CDR3 loop spans 12 amino acids. Germline V CDR1 and CDR2: DFQATT, SNEGSKA (reference sequence). CDR3: CSPLAGVGVRFF.

The genes are TRBV6-1 and TRBJ1-1; as DNA is missing, the TRBD1 call by TCRdb cannot be tested. This CDR3 contains 14 residues. CDR1 and CDR2 (germline): MNHNS, SASEGT. This CDR3 is CASSPPWGDPEAFF.

The chain links TRBV3-1 to TRBJ1-1; TCRdb's D call, TRBD1, is unchecked because there is no DNA. This CDR3 comprises 16 residues. Germline lookup yields CDR1 LGHDT and CDR2 YNNKEL (reference sequence). CDR3 amino acids: CASSPYPKVKTGEAFF. Variable domain in full (rest from reference TRBV3-1 and TRBJ1-1): DTAVSQTPKYLVTQMGNDKSIKCEQNLGHDTMYWYKQDSKKFLKIMFSYNNKELIINETVPNRFSPKSPDKAHLNLHINSLELGDSAVYFCASSPYPKVKTGEAFFGQGTRLTVV.

This chain links TRBV30 with TRBJ1-6; TCRdb's D call of TRBD1 is untestable without DNA. The CDR3 runs 16 residues. Germline CDR1 reads GTSNPN; CDR2 reads SVGIG (reference sequence). The CDR3 sequence: CAWKLDRAFDNSPLHF.